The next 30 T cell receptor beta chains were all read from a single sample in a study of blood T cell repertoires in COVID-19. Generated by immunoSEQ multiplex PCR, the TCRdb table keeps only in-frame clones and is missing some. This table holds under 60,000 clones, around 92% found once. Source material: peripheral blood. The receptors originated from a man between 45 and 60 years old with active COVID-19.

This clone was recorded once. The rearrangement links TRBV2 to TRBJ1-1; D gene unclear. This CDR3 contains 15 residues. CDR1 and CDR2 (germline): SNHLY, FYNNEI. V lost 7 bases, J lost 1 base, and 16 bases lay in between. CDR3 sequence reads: CASNALTGKNTEAFF. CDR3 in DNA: TGTGCCAGCAATGCACTGACGGGGAAGAACACTGAAGCTTTCTTT.

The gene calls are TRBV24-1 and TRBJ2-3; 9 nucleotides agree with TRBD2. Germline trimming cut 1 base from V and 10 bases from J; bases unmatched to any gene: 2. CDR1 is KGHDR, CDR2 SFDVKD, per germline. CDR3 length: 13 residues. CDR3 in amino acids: CATSDFSGGAQYF. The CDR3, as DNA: TGTGCCACCAGTGATTTTAGCGGGGGTGCGCAGTATTTT.

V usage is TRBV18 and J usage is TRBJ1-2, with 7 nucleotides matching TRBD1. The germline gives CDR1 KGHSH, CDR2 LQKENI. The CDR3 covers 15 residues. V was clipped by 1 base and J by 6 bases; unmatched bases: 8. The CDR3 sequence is CASSPRSGGTDGYTF. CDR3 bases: TGTGCCAGCTCACCACGATCAGGGGGAACCGATGGCTACACCTTC.

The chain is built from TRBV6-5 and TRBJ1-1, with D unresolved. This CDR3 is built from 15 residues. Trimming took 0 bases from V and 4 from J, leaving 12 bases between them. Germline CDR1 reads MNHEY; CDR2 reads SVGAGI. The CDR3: CASSYSLQAGTEAFF. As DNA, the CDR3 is TGTGCCAGCAGTTACTCGCTCCAAGCGGGCACTGAAGCTTTCTTT.

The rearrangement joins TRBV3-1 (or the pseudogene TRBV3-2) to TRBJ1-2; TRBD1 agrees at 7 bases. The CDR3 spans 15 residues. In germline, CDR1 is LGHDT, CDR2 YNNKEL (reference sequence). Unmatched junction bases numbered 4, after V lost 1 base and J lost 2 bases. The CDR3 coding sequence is TGTGCCAGCAGCCAAGTTAGGACAGGAAACTATGGCTACACCTTC. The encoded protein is CASSQVRTGNYGYTF.

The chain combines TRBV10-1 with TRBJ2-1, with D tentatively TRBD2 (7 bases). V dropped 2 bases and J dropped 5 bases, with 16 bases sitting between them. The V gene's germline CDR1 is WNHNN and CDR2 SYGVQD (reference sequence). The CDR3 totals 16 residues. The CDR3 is CASSEEVGGGNNEQFF. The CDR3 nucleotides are TGCGCCAGCAGTGAGGAGGTGGGAGGGGGGAACAATGAGCAGTTCTTC.

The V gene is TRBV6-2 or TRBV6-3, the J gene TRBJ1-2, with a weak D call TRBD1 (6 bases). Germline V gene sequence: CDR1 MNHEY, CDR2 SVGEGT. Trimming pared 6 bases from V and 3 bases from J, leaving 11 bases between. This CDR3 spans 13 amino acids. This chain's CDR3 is CASSSGQYYGYTF. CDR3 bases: TGTGCCAGCAGCTCCGGACAGTACTATGGCTACACCTTC.

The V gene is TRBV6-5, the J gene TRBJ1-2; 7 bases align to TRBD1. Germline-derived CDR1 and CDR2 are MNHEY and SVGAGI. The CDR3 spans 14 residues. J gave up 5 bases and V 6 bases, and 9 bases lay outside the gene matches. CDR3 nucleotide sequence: TGTGCCAGCAGGACCGGGACAGTCACTTATGGCTACACCTTC. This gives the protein CASRTGTVTYGYTF.

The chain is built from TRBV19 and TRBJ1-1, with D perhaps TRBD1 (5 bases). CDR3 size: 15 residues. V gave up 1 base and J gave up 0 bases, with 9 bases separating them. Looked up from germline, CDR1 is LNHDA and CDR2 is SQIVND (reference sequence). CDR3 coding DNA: TGTGCCAGTAGTATAGGGACATTTATGAACACTGAAGCTTTCTTT. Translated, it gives CASSIGTFMNTEAFF.

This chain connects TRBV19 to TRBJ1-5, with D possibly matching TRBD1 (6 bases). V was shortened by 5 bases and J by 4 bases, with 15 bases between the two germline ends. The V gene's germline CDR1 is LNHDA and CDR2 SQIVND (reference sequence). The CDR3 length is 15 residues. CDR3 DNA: TGTGCCAGTAGTCTCCGTCGGACAGAAAATCAGCCCCAGCATTTT. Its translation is CASSLRRTENQPQHF.

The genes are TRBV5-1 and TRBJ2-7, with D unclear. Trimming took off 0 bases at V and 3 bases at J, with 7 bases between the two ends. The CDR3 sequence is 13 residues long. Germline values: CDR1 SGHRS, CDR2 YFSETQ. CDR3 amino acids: CASSLVADYEQYF. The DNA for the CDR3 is TGCGCCAGCAGCTTGGTCGCAGACTACGAGCAGTACTTC. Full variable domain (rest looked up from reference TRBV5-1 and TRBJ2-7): KAGVTQTPRYLIKTRGQQVTLSCSPISGHRSVSWYQQTPGQGLQFLFEYFSETQRNKGNFPGRFSGRQFSNSRSEMNVSTLELGDSALYLCASSLVADYEQYFGPGTRLTVT.

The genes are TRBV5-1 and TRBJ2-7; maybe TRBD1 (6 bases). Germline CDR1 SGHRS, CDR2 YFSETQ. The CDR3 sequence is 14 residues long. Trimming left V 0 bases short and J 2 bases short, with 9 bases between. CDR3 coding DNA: TGCGCCAGCAGCTTGGTTCCAGGGGCCTACGAGCAGTACTTC. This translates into CASSLVPGAYEQYF.

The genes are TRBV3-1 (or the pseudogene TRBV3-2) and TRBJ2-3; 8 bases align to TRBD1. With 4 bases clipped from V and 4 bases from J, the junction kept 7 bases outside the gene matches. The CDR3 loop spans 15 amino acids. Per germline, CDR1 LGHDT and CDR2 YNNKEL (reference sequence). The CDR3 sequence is CASSPSTGGADTQYF. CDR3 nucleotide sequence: TGTGCCAGCAGCCCATCCACAGGGGGTGCAGATACGCAGTATTTT.

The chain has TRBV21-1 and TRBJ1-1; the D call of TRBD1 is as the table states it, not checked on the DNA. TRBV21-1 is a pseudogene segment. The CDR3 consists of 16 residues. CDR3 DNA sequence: TGTGCCAGCAGCAAAGAACGGAAGGGGGCGGCCACTGAAGCTTTCTTT. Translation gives CASSKERKGAATEAFF.

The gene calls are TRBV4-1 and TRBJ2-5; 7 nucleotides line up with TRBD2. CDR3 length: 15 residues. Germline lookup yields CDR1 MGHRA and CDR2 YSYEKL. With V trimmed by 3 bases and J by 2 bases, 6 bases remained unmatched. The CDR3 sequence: CASSHGGGKQETQYF. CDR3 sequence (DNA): TGCGCCAGCAGCCATGGGGGGGGGAAGCAAGAGACCCAGTACTTC.

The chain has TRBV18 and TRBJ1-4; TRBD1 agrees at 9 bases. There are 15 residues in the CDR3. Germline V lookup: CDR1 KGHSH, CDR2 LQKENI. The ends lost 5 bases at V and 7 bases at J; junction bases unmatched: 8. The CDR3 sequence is CASSSVGQGTEKLFF. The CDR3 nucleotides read TGTGCCAGCTCATCTGTCGGACAGGGGACTGAAAAACTGTTTTTT.

This CDR3 is CASSPRPPTGDSPLHF. The CDR3 coding sequence is TGTGCCAGCTCACCACGGCCCCCCACGGGGGATTCACCCCTCCACTTT. The chain employs TRBV18 and TRBJ1-6; a possible D gene is TRBD1 (5 bases). Trimming removed 1 base from V and 8 bases from J, with 15 bases in between. The germline V gene has CDR1 KGHSH and CDR2 LQKENI. The CDR3 totals 16 residues.

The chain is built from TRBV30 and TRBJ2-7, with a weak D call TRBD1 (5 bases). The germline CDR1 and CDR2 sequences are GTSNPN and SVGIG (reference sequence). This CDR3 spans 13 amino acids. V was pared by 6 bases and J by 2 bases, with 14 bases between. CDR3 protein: CACKGVIAYEQYF. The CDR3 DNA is TGTGCCTGTAAAGGGGTGATTGCCTACGAGCAGTACTTC.

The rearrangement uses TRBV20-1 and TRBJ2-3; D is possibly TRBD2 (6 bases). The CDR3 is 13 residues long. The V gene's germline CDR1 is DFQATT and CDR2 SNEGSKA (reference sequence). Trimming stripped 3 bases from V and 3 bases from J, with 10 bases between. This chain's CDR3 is CSASAGTTDTQYF. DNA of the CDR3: TGCAGTGCTAGTGCGGGAACTACAGATACGCAGTATTTT.

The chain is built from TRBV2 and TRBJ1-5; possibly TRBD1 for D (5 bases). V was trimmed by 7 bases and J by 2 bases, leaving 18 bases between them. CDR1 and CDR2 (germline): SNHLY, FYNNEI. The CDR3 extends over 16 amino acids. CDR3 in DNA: TGTGCCAGCACTCCTAGGACAAGTCCTGGCAATCAGCCCCAGCATTTT. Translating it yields CASTPRTSPGNQPQHF.

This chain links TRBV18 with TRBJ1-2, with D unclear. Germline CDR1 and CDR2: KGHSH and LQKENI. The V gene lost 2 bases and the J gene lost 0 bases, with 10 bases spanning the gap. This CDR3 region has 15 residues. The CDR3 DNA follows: TGTGCCAGCTCACCAGATGGAGCAGCTAACTATGGCTACACCTTC. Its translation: CASSPDGAANYGYTF.

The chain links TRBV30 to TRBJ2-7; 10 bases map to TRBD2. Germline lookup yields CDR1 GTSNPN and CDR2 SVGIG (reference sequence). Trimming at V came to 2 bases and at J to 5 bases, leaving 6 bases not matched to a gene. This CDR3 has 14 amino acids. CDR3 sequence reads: CAWSRASGRDEQYF. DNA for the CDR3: TGTGCCTGGAGTAGGGCTAGCGGGAGAGACGAGCAGTACTTC.

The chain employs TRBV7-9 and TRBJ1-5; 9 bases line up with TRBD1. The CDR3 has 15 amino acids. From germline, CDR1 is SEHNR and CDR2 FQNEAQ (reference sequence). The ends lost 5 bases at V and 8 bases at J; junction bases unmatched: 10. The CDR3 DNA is TGTGCCAGCAGCCCCGGTGGACAGGGGACAGAGCCCCAGCATTTT. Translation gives CASSPGGQGTEPQHF.

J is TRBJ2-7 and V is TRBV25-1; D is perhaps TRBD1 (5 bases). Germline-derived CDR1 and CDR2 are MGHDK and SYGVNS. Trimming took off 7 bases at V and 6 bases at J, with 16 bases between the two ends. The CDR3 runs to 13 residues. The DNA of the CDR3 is TGTGCCAGCAAGCAGACAGCAGTGGGCGAGCAGTACTTC. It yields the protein CASKQTAVGEQYF.

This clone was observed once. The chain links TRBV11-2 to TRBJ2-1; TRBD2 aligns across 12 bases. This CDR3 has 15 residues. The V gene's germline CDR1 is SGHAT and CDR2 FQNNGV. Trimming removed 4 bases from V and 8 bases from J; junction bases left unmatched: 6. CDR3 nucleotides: TGTGCCAGCAGCTCACTAGCGGGGGGCGTGCATGAGCAGTTCTTC. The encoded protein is CASSSLAGGVHEQFF. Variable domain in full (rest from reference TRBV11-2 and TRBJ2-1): EAGVAQSPRYKIIEKRQSVAFWCNPISGHATLYWYQQILGQGPKLLIQFQNNGVVDDSQLPKDRFSAERLKGVDSTLKIQPAKLEDSAVYLCASSSLAGGVHEQFFGPGTRLTVL.

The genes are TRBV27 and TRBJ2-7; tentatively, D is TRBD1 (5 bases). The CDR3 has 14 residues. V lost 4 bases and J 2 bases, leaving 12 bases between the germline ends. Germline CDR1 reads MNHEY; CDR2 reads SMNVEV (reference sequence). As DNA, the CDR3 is TGTGCCAGCAGTTCCTCCTGGGGCACCTACGAGCAGTACTTC. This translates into CASSSSWGTYEQYF.

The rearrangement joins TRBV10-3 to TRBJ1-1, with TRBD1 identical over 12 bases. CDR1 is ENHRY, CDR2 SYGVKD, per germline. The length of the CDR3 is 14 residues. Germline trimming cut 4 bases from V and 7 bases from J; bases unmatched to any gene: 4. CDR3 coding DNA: TGTGCCATCAGTGGGGACAGGGGGCGCGGTGAAGCTTTCTTT. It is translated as CAISGDRGRGEAFF.

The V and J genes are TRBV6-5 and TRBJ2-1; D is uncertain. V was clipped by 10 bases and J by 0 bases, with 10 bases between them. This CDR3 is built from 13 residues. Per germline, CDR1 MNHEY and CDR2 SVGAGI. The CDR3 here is CATAGFSYNEQFF. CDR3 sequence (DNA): TGTGCCACTGCAGGATTCTCCTACAATGAGCAGTTCTTC.

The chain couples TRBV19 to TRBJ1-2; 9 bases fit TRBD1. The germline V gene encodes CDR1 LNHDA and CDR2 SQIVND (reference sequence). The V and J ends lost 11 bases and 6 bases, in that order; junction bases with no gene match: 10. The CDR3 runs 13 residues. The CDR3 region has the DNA TGTGCCGGCTCCGGGACAGGGAGTAATGGCTACACCTTC. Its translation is CAGSGTGSNGYTF.

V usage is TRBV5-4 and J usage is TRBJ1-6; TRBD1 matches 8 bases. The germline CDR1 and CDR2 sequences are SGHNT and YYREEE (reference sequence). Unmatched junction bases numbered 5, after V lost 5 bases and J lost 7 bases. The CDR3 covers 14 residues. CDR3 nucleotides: TGTGCCAGCAGTACAGGACAGGGCAATTCACCCCTCCACTTT. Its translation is CASSTGQGNSPLHF.